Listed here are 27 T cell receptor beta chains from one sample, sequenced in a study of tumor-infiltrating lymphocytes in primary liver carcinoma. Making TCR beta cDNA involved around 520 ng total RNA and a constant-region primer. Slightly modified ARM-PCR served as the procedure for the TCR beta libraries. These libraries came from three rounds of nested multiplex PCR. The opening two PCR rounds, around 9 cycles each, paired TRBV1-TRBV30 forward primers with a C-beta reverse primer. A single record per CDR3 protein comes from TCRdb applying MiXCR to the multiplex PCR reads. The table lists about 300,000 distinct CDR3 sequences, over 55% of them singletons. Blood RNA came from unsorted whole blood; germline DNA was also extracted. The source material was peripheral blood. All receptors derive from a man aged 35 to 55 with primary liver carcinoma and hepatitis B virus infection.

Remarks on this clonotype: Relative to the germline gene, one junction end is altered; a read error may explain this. CDR3 coding DNA: TGTGCCAGCAGTCCCAGCGATGCTAGCACTGATACGCAGGATTTT. Protein sequence: CASSPSDASTDTQDF. V is TRBV11-2 and J is TRBJ2-3; D might be TRBD2 (5 bases). The CDR3 loop spans 15 amino acids. Germline values: CDR1 SGHAT, CDR2 FQNNGV.

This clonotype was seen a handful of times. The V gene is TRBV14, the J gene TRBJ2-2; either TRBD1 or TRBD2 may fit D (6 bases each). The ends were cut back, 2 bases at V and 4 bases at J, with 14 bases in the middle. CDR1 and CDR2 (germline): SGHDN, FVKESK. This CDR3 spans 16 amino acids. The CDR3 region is CASSQYGGPVTGELFF. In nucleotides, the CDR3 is TGTGCCAGCAGCCAATATGGGGGGCCGGTCACCGGGGAGCTGTTTTTT.

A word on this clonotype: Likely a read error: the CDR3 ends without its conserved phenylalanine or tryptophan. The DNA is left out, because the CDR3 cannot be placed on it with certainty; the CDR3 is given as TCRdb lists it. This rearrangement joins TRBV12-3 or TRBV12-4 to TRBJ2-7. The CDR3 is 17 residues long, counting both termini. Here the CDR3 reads CVSSRDEITYIDYKQYS.

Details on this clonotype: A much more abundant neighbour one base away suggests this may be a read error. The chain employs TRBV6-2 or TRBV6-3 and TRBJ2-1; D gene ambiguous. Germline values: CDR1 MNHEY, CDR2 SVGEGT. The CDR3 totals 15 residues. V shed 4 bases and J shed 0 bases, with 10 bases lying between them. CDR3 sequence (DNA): TGTGCCAGCAGTTCCCTCTTTCCCTCCTACAATGAGCAGTTCTTC. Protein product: CASSSLFPSYNEQFF.

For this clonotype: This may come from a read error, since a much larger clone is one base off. The CDR3 DNA is TGCGCCAGCAGTGTGGATTTTAGTGACTACACCTTC. Translating it yields CASSVDFSDYTF. The chain combines TRBV6-1 with TRBJ1-2; D is unclear. The CDR3 consists of 12 residues. CDR1 MNHNS and CDR2 SASEGT come from the germline V gene.

CDR3 in amino acids: CASSKAKGSGNTIYF. The CDR3 bases are TGTGCCAGCAGTAAAGCGAAGGGATCTGGAAACACCATATATTTT. The chain uses TRBV21-1 and TRBJ1-3. TRBV21-1 corresponds to a pseudogene. The CDR3 runs 15 residues.

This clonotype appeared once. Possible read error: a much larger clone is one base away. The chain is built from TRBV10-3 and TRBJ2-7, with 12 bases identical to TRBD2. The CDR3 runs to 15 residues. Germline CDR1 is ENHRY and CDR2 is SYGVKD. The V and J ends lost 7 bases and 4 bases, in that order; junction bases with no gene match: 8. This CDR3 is CAITTGLAGRYEQYF. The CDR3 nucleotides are TGTGCCATCACTACCGGACTAGCGGGAAGATACGAGCAGTACTTC.

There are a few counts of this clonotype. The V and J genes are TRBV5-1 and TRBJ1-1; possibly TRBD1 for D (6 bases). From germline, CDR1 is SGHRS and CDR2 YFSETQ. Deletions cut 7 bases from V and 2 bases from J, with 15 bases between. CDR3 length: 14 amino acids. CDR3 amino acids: CASAYRTVNTEAFF. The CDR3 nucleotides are TGCGCCAGCGCCTATCGGACAGTCAACACTGAAGCTTTCTTT.

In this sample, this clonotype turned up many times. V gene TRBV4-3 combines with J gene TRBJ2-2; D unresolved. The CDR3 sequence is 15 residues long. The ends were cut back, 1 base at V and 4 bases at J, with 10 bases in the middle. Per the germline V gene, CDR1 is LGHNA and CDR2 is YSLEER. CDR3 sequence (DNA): TGCGCCAGCAGCCAAGGTCAGCGTGGCACCGGGGAGCTGTTTTTT. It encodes CASSQGQRGTGELFF.

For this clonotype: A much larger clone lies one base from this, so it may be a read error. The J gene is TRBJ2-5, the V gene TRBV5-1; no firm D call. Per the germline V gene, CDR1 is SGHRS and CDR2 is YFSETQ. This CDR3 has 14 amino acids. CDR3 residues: CASSPLPDQEIQYF. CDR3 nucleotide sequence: TGCGCCAGCAGCCCCTTACCCGACCAAGAGATCCAGTACTTC.

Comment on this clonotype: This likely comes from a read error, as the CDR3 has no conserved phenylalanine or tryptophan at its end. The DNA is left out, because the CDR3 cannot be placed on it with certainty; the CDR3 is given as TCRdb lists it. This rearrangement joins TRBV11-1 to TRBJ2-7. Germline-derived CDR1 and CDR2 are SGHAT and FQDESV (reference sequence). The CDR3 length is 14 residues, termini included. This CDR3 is CASSLHRNSYEQCL.

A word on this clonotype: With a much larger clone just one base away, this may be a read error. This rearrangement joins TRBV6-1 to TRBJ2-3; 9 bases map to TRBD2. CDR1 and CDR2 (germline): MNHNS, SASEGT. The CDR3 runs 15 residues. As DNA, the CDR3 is TGTACCAGCAGTGGGCTAGCGGGGAACACAGATACGCAGTATTTT. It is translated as CTSSGLAGNTDTQYF.

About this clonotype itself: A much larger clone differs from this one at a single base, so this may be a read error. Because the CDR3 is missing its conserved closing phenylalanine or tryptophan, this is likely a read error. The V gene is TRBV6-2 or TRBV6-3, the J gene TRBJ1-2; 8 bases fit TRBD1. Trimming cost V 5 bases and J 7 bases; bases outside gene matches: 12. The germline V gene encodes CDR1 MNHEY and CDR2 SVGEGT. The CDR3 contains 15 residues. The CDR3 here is CASSDPGQVFAGYTL. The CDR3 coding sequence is TGTGCCAGCAGTGACCCGGGACAGGTTTTTGCTGGCTACACCTTA.

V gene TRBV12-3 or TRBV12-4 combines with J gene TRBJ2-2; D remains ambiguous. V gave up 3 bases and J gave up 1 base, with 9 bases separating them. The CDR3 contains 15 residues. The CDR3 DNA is TGTGCCAGCAGTTTTGACTGGAGGAACACCGGGGAGCTGTTTTTT. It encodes CASSFDWRNTGELFF.

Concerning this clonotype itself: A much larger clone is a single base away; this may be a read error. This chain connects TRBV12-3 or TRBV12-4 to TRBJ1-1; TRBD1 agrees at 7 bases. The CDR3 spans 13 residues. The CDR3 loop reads CACRKTGEDEAFF. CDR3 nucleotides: TGTGCCTGCAGAAAAACAGGGGAGGATGAAGCTTTCTTT.

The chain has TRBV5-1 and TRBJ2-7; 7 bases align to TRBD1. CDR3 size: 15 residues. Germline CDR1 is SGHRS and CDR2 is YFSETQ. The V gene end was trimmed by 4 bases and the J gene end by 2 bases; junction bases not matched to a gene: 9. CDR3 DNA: TGCGCCAGCAGCCCGCGAGGGACAGACCCCTACGAGCAGTACTTC. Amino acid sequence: CASSPRGTDPYEQYF.

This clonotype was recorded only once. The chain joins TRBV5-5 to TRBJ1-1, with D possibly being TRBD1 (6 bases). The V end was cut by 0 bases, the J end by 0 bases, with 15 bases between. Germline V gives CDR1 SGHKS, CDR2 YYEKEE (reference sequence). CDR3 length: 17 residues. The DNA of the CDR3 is TGTGCCAGCAGCTTGGACTCAAGACAGGTTTTGAACACTGAAGCTTTCTTT. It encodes CASSLDSRQVLNTEAFF.

The chain's CDR3 is CARSGGTGYTF. CDR3 bases: TGTGCCAGGAGTGGCGGGACAGGTTACACCTTC. The chain recombines TRBV6-5 with TRBJ1-2; 8 nucleotides agree with TRBD1. Germline loops: CDR1 MNHEY, CDR2 SVGAGI. The CDR3 is 11 residues long. V shed 9 bases, J shed 11 bases, and the junction held 8 bases outside the gene matches.

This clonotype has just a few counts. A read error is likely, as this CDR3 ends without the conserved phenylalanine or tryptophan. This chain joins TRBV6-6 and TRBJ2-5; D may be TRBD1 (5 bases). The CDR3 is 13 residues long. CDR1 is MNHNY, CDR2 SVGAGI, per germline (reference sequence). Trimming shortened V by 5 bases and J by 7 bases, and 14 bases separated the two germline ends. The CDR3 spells CASSNTGKGTQYL. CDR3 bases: TGTGCCAGCAGTAATACAGGAAAAGGGACCCAGTACTTA.

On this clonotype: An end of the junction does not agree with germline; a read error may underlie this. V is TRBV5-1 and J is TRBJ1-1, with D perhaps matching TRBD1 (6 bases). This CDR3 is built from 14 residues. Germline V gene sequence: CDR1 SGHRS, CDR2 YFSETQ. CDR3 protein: CASSSTGTGAETFF. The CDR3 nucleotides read TGCGCCAGCAGCTCTACAGGGACGGGCGCTGAAACTTTCTTT.

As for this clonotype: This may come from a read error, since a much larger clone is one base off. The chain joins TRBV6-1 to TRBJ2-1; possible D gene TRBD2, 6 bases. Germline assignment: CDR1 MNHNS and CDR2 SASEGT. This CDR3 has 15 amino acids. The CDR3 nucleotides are TGTGCCAGCAGTGAAGGGGCGGGACGATACAATGAGCTGTTCTTC. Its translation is CASSEGAGRYNELFF.

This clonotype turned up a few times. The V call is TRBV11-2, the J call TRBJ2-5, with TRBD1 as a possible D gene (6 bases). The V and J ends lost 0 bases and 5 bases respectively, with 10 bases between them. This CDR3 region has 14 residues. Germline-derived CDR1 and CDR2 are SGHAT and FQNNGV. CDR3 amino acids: CASSLDQGLETQYF. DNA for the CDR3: TGTGCCAGCAGCTTAGATCAGGGGTTGGAGACCCAGTACTTC. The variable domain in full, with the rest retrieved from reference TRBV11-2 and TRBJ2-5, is EAGVAQSPRYKIIEKRQSVAFWCNPISGHATLYWYQQILGQGPKLLIQFQNNGVVDDSQLPKDRFSAERLKGVDSTLKIQPAKLEDSAVYLCASSLDQGLETQYFGPGTRLLVL.

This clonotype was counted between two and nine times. The CDR3 DNA reads as TGTGCCTGGAGTGTAGCGGCCTCCACAGATACGCAGTATTTT. As protein: CAWSVAASTDTQYF. The gene calls are TRBV30 and TRBJ2-3; TRBD2 is a possible D gene (5 bases). Per the germline V gene, CDR1 is GTSNPN and CDR2 is SVGIG (reference sequence). The CDR3 sequence is 14 residues long. Trimming shortened V by 0 bases and J by 2 bases, and 9 bases separated the two germline ends.

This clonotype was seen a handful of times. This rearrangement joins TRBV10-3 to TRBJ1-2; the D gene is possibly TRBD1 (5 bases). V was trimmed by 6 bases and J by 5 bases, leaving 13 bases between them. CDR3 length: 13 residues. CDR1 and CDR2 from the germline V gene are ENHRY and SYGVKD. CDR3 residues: CAISRDGGYGYTF. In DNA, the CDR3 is TGTGCCATCAGCAGGGACGGGGGGTATGGCTACACCTTC.

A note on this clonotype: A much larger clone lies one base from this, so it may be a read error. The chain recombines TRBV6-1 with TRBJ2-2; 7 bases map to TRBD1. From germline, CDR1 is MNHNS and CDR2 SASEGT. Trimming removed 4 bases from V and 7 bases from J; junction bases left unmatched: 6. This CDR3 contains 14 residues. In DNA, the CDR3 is TGTGCCAGCAGTGGACAGGGACGTGGCGGGGAGCTGTTTTTT. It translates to CASSGQGRGGELFF.

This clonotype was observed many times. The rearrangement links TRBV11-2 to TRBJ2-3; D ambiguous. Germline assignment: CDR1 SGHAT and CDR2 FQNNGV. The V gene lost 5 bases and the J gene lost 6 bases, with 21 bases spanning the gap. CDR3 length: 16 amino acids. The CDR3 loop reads CASSPLVELSADTQYF. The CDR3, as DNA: TGTGCCAGCAGCCCCCTGGTGGAACTCTCAGCGGATACGCAGTATTTT.

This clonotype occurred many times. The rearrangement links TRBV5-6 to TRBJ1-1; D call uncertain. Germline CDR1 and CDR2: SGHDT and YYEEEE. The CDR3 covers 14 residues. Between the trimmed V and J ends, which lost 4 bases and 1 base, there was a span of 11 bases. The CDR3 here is CASSRGPGNTEAFF. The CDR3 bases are TGTGCCAGCAGCCGGGGTCCAGGGAACACTGAAGCTTTCTTT. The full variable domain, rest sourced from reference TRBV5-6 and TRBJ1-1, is DAGVTQSPTHLIKTRGQQVTLRCSPKSGHDTVSWYQQALGQGPQFIFQYYEEEERQRGNFPDRFSGHQFPNYSSELNVNALLLGDSALYLCASSRGPGNTEAFFGQGTRLTVV.